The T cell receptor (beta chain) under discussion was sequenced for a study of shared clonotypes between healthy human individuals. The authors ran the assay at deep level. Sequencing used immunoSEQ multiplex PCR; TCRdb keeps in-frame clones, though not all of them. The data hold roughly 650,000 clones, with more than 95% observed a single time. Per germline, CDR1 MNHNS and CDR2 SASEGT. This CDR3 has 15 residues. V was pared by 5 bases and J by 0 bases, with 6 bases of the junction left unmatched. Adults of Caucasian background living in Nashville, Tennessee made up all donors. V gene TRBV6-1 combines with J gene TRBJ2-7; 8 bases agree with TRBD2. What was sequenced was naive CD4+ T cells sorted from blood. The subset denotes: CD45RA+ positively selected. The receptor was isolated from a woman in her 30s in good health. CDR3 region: CASSTGTRSSYEQYF. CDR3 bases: TGTGCCAGCAGTACCGGGACTAGGAGCTCCTACGAGCAGTACTTC.